The clone carrying this T cell receptor beta chain was picked up a small number of times. CDR1 is MGHDK, CDR2 SYGVNS, per germline. V was pared by 5 bases and J by 5 bases, with 15 bases between. The CDR3 length is 14 residues. TCRdb processed the 5' RACE reads anew with MiXCR; each CDR3 protein has one entry. The sample lists 50,000 to 80,000 distinct CDR3 sequences; roughly 22% were seen once. The chain is built from TRBV25-1 and TRBJ2-5; maybe TRBD1 (6 bases). The sample taken for sequencing was memory CD4+ T cells sorted from a lymph node. Subset of the sample: memory CD4+ T cells, CD4+CD45RO+CD25-. The receptor was isolated from a female donor with breast cancer. CDR3 loop: CASSKDTGWETQYF. The CDR3 DNA is TGTGCCAGCAGTAAGGACACAGGGTGGGAGACCCAGTACTTC.